This TCR beta chain was recorded in a study of identical twins. This CDR3 is 14 amino acids long. V dropped 8 bases and J dropped 5; count of bases not matched to a gene: 6. Germline CDR1 and CDR2: ENHRY and SYGVKD. The study, taken as a whole, reports: Out-of-frame beta sequences exhibited a weaker degree of excess twin sharing. The abundant beta clonotypes from cord blood had fewer insertions, and memory repertoires had none of this.

TCRdb used MiXCR to reprocess the 5' RACE reads, holding one entry per CDR3 protein. The table has fewer than 500,000 distinct CDR3 sequences, roughly an eighth seen once; the top ten hold 0.8% to 1%. For this clonotype: What it binds is unknown.

These data were also filed under a second study, of yellow fever vaccine responses in identical twins.

The sequenced material came from CD4+ T cells sorted from blood. This receptor was taken from a woman under 30 in good health. The V call is TRBV10-3, the J call TRBJ2-2, with 9 bases matching TRBD2. CDR3 in DNA: TGTGCCATCGGAGGCGGGAGGGGGACCGGGGAGCTGTTTTTT. Its protein is CAIGGGRGTGELFF.